This passage covers 11 T cell receptor beta chains from one sample sequenced in a study of T cells in Graves' hyperthyroidism and ophthalmopathy. Amplified TCR beta CDR3 regions derived from RNA transcripts. The HTBI primer set was used in a first-round RT-PCR of the TCR CDR3. MiXCR, applied by TCRdb to the multiplex PCR reads, yields one record per CDR3 protein. The table includes about 300,000 distinct CDR3 sequences, 16% detected once. Sequenced input: blood. The receptors shown here come from a man aged 25-40 years with Graves' hyperthyroidism.

The chain's CDR3 is CASSPISPSFGVEQYF. The CDR3 DNA reads as TGTGCCAGCAGTCCCATATCCCCGTCCTTCGGGGTCGAGCAGTACTTC. J is TRBJ2-7 and V is TRBV25-1, with TRBD2 as a possible D gene (5 bases). Germline CDR1 reads MGHDK; CDR2 reads SYGVNS. This CDR3 spans 16 amino acids. V lost 5 bases and J 6 bases, leaving 23 bases between the germline ends.

This clonotype was detected ten times or more. This chain uses TRBV5-1 with TRBJ1-2; D is undetermined. V shed 4 bases and J shed 4 bases, with 11 bases lying between them. The CDR3 consists of 13 residues. CDR1 and CDR2 from the germline V gene are SGHRS and YFSETQ. The CDR3: CASSGRMIYGYTF. The CDR3 region has the DNA TGCGCCAGCAGCGGACGGATGATCTATGGCTACACCTTC. Based on the CDR3 plus reference TRBV5-1 and TRBJ1-2, the full variable domain is KAGVTQTPRYLIKTRGQQVTLSCSPISGHRSVSWYQQTPGQGLQFLFEYFSETQRNKGNFPGRFSGRQFSNSRSEMNVSTLELGDSALYLCASSGRMIYGYTFGSGTRLTVV.

J is TRBJ2-1 and V is TRBV3-1, with D possibly matching TRBD2 (7 bases). With 3 bases removed from V and 5 bases from J, the gap between germline ends came to 17 bases. The CDR3 loop spans 16 amino acids. Germline V gene sequence: CDR1 LGHDT, CDR2 YNNKEL (reference sequence). The CDR3 is CASSQGGATGNNEQFF. The CDR3 coding sequence is TGTGCCAGCAGCCAGGGGGGGGCTACGGGAAACAATGAGCAGTTCTTC.

The rearrangement links TRBV5-4 to TRBJ1-1; D unresolved. In germline, CDR1 is SGHNT, CDR2 YYREEE (reference sequence). V was shortened by 1 base and J by 1 base, with 8 bases between the two germline ends. The CDR3 totals 14 residues. The CDR3 DNA reads as TGTGCCAGCAGCTTGTTACAGAGGAACACTGAAGCTTTCTTT. It codes for CASSLLQRNTEAFF. Full variable domain (missing parts from reference TRBV5-4 and TRBJ1-1): ETGVTQSPTHLIKTRGQQVTLRCSSQSGHNTVSWYQQALGQGPQFIFQYYREEENGRGNFPPRFSGLQFPNYSSELNVNALELDDSALYLCASSLLQRNTEAFFGQGTRLTVV.

The chain has TRBV30 and TRBJ1-5; D is possibly TRBD1 (5 bases). The CDR3 contains 14 residues. CDR1 and CDR2 from the germline V gene are GTSNPN and SVGIG (reference sequence). Trimming pared 0 bases from V and 1 base from J, leaving 7 bases between. The CDR3, as DNA: TGTGCCTGGAGTGTAGGGGAGAGCAATCAGCCCCAGCATTTT. Translation: CAWSVGESNQPQHF.

This clonotype has at least ten counts. J is TRBJ1-5 and V is TRBV20-1; D uncertain. V was trimmed by 3 bases and J by 4 bases, leaving 16 bases between them. This CDR3 spans 15 amino acids. The V gene's germline CDR1 is DFQATT and CDR2 SNEGSKA (reference sequence). The CDR3 sequence is CSASTPGSLNQPQHF. The CDR3 bases are TGCAGTGCTAGCACACCGGGCAGCCTGAATCAGCCCCAGCATTTT.

Worth noting for this clonotype: Without the conserved terminal phenylalanine or tryptophan, this CDR3 likely stems from a read error. The V and J genes are TRBV20-1 and TRBJ1-1, with 7 bases identical to TRBD1. In germline, CDR1 is DFQATT, CDR2 SNEGSKA (reference sequence). CDR3 length: 13 residues. V trimming: 7 bases; J trimming: 1 base; junction bases outside the gene matches: 6. CDR3 sequence: CSVVGQRNTEAFL. The CDR3 DNA follows: TGCAGTGTTGTGGGACAGAGGAACACTGAAGCTTTCCTT.

This clonotype was detected many times. The rearrangement uses TRBV3-1 and TRBJ2-3; 13 bases are shared with TRBD2. The germline V gene encodes CDR1 LGHDT and CDR2 YNNKEL (reference sequence). V lost 1 base, J lost 0 bases, and 4 bases stayed unmatched. CDR3 length: 18 amino acids. CDR3 sequence: CASSQGTSGSWSTDTQYF. CDR3 DNA: TGTGCCAGCAGCCAAGGGACTAGCGGGAGTTGGAGCACAGATACGCAGTATTTT.

The rearrangement uses TRBV5-1 and TRBJ2-5; 7 bases are shared with TRBD1. The CDR3 runs 14 residues. The germline gives CDR1 SGHRS, CDR2 YFSETQ. The V and J ends lost 4 bases and 9 bases, in that order; junction bases with no gene match: 12. The CDR3 loop reads CASSAGTADGAQYF. DNA of the CDR3: TGCGCCAGCAGCGCTGGGACAGCCGATGGGGCCCAGTACTTC.

This clonotype was seen ten or more times. The chain is built from TRBV11-2 and TRBJ2-7; 8 positions match TRBD2. Germline V gives CDR1 SGHAT, CDR2 FQNNGV. With 1 base clipped from V and 4 bases from J, the junction kept 9 bases outside the gene matches. This CDR3 region has 16 residues. This CDR3 reads CASSLGGGSGIYEQYF. DNA of the CDR3: TGTGCCAGCAGCTTAGGAGGTGGTAGCGGGATTTACGAGCAGTACTTC.

This chain connects TRBV4-1 to TRBJ2-7; the D gene is possibly TRBD2 (6 bases). V shed 1 base and J shed 7 bases, with 17 bases lying between them. Per germline, CDR1 MGHRA and CDR2 YSYEKL. CDR3 size: 15 residues. CDR3: CASSQVAPAGNEQYF. CDR3 nucleotides: TGCGCCAGCAGCCAAGTTGCCCCAGCGGGCAATGAGCAGTACTTC.